A single sample gave rise to the 2 T cell receptor beta chains below, sequenced in a study of chemoradiotherapy in HPV16-positive cancers. Profiling relied on immunoSEQ multiplex PCR, and the TCRdb table lists in-frame clones only, not all of them. The table lists about 970 clones, 82% of them singletons. This sample comprised tumor tissue, obtained from a patient who underwent chemoradiotherapy. These receptors were collected from a human donor with HPV-associated anogenital cancer.

The V gene is TRBV5-1, the J gene TRBJ2-5, with D unresolved. Trimming removed 3 bases at V and 4 bases at J, with 7 bases between. The germline gives CDR1 SGHRS, CDR2 YFSETQ. The CDR3 covers 12 residues. CDR3 sequence reads: CASSSLTETQYF. The CDR3 coding sequence is TGCGCCAGCAGCTCCCTAACAGAGACCCAGTACTTC.

This clone turned up a few times. The CDR3 region has the DNA TGTGCCAGCTCACCTAAGACAGGGATTAATTCACCCCTCCACTTT. It codes for CASSPKTGINSPLHF. The chain is built from TRBV18 and TRBJ1-6, with 7 bases identical to TRBD1. The CDR3 contains 15 residues. V shed 3 bases and J 6 bases; nucleotides not matched to a gene: 5. In germline, CDR1 is KGHSH, CDR2 LQKENI.